This T cell receptor (beta chain) was captured by sequencing in a study of early T cells in non-severe SARS-CoV-2 infection. Study background: The sequenced material was bulk RNA from unsorted whole blood, and its chains were unpaired.

Looked up from germline, CDR1 is SQVTM and CDR2 is ANQGSEA. Trimming removed 6 bases from V and 2 bases from J; junction bases left unmatched: 1. This CDR3 has 12 amino acids. TCRdb independently ran MiXCR on the 5' RACE reads; one entry per CDR3 protein. Found here are 50,000 to 75,000 distinct CDR3 sequences, more than 10% of them singletons; the top ten hold roughly 1.2%. This sequence originates from an adult who was a healthcare worker with PCR-confirmed SARS-CoV-2 infection or an uninfected control (not recorded which). The donor label of this sample is uncertain. This sequence joins TRBV29-1 and TRBJ2-1; 7 bases map to TRBD1. Sample: whole blood, taken at baseline. The CDR3 here is CSVGQAYNEQFF. CDR3 DNA sequence: TGCAGCGTAGGACAGGCCTACAATGAGCAGTTCTTC.